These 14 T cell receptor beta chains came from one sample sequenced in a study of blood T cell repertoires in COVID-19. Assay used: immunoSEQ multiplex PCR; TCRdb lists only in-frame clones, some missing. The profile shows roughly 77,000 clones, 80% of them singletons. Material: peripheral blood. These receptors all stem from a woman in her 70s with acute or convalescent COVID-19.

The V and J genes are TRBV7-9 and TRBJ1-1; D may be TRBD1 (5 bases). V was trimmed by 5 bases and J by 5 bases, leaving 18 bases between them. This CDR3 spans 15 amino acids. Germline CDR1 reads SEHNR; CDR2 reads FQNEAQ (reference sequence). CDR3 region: CASSHSPPRETEAFF. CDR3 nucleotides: TGTGCCAGCAGCCATTCACCTCCCAGGGAAACTGAAGCTTTCTTT.

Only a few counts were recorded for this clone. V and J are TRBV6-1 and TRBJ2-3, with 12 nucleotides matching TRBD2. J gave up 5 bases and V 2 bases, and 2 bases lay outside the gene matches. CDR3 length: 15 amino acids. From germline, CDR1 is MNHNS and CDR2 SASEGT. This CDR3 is CASSETLAGGDTQYF. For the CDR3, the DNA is TGTGCCAGCAGTGAAACACTAGCGGGGGGAGATACGCAGTATTTT.

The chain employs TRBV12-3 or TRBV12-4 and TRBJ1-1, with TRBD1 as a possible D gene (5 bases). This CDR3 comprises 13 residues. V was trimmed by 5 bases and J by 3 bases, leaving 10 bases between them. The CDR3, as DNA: TGTGCCAGCAGTATACAGGTTTACACTGAAGCTTTCTTT. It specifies CASSIQVYTEAFF.

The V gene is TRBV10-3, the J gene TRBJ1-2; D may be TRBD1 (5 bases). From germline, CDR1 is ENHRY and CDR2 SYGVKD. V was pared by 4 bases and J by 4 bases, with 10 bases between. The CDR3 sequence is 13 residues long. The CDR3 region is CAISVTVGYGYTF. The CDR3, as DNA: TGTGCCATCAGTGTGACAGTGGGCTATGGCTACACCTTC.

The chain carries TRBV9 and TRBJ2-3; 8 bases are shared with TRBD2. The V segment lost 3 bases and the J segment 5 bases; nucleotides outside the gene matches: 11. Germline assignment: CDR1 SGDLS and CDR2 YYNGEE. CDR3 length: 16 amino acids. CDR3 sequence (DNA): TGTGCCAGCAGCGGGGAGGCGGGGGGCCGTGAAGATACGCAGTATTTT. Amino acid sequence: CASSGEAGGREDTQYF.

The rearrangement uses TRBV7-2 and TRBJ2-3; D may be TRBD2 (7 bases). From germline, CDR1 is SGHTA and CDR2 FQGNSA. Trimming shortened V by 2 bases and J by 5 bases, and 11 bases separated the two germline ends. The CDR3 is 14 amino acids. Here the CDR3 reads CASSLRGGEDTQYF. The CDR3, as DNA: TGTGCCAGCAGCTTAAGGGGGGGTGAAGATACGCAGTATTTT. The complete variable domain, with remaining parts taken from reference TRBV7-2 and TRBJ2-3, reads GAGVSQSPSNKVTEKGKDVELRCDPISGHTALYWYRQSLGQGLEFLIYFQGNSAPDKSGLPSDRFSAERTGGSVSTLTIQRTQQEDSAVYLCASSLRGGEDTQYFGPGTRLTVL.

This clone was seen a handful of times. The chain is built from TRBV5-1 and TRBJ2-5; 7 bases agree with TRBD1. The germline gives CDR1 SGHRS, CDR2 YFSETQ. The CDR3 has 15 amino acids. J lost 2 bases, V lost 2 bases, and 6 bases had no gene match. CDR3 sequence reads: CASSFGTDFQETQYF. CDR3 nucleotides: TGCGCCAGCAGCTTCGGGACAGATTTTCAAGAGACCCAGTACTTC.

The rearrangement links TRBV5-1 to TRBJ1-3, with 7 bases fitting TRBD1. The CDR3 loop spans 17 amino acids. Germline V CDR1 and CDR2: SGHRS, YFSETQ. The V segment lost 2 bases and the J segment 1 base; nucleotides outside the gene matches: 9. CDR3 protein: CASSLGAGGPSGNTIYF. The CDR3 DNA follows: TGCGCCAGCAGCTTAGGGGCAGGGGGTCCGTCTGGAAACACCATATATTTT.

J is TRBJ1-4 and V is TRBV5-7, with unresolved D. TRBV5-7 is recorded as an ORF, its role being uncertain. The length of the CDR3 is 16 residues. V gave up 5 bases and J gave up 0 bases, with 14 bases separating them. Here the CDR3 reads CASRKTRGTTNEKLFF. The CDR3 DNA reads TGTGCCAGCAGGAAGACGCGAGGAACAACTAATGAAAAACTGTTTTTT.

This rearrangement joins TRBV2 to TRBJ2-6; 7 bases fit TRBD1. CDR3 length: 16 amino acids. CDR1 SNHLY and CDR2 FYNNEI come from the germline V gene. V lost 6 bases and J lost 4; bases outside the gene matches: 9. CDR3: CASSHRQGIGANVLTF. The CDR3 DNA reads TGTGCCAGCAGCCACAGACAGGGTATCGGGGCCAACGTCCTGACTTTC.

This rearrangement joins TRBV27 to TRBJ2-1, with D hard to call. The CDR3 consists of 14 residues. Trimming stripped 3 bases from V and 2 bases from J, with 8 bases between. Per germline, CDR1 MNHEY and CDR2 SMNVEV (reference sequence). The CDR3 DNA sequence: TGTGCCAGCAGTTTTGGTAGTCCCTACAATGAGCAGTTCTTC. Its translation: CASSFGSPYNEQFF.

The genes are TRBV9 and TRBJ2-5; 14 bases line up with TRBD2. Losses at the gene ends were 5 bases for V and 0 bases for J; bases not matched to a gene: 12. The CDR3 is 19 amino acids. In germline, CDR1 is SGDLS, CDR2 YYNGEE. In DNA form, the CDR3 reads TGTGCCAGCAGAGAGACTAGCGGGGGGGCTATATGTTACCAAGAGACCCAGTACTTC. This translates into CASRETSGGAICYQETQYF.

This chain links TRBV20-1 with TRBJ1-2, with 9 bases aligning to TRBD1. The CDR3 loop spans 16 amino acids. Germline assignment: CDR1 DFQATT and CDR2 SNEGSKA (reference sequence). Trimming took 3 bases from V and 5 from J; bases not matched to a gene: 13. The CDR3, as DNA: TGCAGTGCTAGTACACAGGGGGCGGCAGATGGTTATGGCTACACCTTC. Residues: CSASTQGAADGYGYTF.

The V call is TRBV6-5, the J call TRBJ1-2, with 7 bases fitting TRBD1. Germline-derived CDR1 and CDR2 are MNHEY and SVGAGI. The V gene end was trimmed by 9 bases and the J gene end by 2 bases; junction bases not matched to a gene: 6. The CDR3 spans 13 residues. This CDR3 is CASTPTGNYGYTF. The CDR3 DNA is TGTGCCAGTACCCCGACAGGGAACTATGGCTACACCTTC.